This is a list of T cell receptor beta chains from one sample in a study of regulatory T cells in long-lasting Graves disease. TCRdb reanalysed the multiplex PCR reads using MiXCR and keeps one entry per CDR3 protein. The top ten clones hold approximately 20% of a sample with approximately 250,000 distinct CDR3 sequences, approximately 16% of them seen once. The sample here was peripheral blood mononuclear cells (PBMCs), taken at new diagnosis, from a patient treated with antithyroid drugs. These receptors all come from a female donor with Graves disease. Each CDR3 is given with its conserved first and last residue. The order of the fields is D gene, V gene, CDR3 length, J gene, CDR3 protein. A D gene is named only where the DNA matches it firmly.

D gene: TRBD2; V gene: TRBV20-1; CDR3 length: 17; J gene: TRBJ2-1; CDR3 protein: CSAQADGTSGSGCEQFF
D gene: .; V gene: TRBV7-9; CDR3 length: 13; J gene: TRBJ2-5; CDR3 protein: CASSLMGRETQYF
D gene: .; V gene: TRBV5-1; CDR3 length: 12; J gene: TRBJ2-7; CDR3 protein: CASSNGPLEQYF
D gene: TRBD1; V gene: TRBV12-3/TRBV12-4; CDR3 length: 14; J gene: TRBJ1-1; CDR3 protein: CASSPNRGQGEAFF
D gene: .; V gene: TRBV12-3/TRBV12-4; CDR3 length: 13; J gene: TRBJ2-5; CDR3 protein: CASRMSAQETQYF
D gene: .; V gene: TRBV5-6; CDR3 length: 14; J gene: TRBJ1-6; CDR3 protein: CASSFQGTLSPLHF
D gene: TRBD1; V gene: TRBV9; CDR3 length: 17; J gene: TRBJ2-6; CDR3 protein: CASSVVRQGSGANVLTF
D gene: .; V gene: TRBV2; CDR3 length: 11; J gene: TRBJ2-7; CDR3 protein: CASSEAGEQYF
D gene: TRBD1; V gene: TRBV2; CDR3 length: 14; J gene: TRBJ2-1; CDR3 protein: CASSLGTGYAEQFF
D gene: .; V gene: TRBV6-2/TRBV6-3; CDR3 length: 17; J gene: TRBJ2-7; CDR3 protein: CASSPWSLRVLSYEQYF
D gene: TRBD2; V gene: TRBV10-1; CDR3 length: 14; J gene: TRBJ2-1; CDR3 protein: CATSPGGSSHEQFF
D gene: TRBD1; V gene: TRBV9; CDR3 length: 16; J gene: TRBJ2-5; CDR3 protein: CASSFTGTGVTETQYF
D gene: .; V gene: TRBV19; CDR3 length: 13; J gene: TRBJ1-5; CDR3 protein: CASSMTAGQPQHF
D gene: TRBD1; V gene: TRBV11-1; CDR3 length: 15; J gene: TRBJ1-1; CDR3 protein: CASSKRDRGVAEAFF
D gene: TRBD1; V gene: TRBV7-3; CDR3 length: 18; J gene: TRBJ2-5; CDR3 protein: CASSLRGRDRAIQETQYF
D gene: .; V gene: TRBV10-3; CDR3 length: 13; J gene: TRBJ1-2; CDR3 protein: CAISDSQGYGYTF
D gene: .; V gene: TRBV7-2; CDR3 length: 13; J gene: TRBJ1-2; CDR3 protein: CASSPAADYGYTF
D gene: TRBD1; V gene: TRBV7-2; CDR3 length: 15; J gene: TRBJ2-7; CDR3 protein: CASSLGIGGRYEQYF
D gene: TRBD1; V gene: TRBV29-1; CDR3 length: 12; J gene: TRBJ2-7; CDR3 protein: CSVGQGSYEQYF
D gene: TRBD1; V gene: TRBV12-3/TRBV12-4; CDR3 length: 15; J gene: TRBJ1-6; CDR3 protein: CASSPYRGPNSPLHF
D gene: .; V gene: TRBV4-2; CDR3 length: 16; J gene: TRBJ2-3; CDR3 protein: CASSQVLGRETDTQYF
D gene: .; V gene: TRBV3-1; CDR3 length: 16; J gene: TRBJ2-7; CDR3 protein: CASSQRGASDQDEQYF
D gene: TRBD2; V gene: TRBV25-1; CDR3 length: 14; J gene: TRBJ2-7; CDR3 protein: CASSGTSGSTEQYF
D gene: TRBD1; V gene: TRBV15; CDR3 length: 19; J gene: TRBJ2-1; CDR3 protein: CATSRDVDRVKSSYNEQFF
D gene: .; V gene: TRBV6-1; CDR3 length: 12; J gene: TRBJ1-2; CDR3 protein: CASQLGRDGYTF
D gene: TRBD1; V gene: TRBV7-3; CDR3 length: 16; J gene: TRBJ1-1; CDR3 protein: CASSPGTGVTNTEAFF
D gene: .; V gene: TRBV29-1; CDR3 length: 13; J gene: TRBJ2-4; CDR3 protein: CSGGTLGENIQYF
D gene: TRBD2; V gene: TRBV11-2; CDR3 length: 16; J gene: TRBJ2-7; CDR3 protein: CASSLELAGGPYEQYF
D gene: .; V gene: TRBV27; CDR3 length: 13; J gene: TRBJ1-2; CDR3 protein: CASSFLTDYGYTF
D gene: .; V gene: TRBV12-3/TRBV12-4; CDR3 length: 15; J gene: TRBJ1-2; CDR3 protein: CASSLGVRADYGYTF
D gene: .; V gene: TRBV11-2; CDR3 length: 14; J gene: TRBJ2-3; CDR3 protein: CASTPRTSTDTQYF
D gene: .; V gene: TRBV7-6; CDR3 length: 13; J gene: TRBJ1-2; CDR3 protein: CASSLEVWDGYTF
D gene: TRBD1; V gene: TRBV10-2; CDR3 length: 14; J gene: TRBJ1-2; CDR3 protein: CAAMDGTGGHGYTF
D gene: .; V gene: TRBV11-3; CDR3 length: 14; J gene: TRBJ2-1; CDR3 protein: CASSLGAGAGEQFF
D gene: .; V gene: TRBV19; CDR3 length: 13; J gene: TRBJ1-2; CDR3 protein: CASYNQGNYGYTF
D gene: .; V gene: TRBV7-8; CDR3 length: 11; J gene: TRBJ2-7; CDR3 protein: CASSLEESWYF
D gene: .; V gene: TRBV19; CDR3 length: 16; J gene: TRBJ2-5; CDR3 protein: CASSIRYRNLQETQYF